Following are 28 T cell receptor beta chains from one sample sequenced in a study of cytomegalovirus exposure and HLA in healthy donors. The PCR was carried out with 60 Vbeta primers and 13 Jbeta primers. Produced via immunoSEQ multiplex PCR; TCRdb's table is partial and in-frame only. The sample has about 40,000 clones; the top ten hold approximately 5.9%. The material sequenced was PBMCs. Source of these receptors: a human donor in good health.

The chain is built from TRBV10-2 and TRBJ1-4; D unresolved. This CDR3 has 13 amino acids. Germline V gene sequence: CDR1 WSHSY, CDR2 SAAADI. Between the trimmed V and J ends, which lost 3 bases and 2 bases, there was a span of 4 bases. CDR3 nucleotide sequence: TGCGCCAGCAGTGACGGTACTAATGAAAAACTGTTTTTT. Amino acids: CASSDGTNEKLFF.

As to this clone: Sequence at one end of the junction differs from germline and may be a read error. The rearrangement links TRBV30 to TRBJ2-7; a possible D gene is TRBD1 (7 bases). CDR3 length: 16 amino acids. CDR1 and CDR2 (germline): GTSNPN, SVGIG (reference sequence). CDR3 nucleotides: TGTGCCTGGACCCGCAGCGGGCAGGGGGTATCCTACGAGCAGTCCTTC. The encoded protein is CAWTRSGQGVSYEQSF.

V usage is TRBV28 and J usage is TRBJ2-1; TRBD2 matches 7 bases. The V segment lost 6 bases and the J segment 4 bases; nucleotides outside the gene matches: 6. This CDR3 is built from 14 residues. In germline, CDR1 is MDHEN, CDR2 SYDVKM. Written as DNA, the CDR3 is TGTGCCAGCAGAAGGCAGCGGGGTTACAATGAGCAGTTCTTC. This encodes CASRRQRGYNEQFF.

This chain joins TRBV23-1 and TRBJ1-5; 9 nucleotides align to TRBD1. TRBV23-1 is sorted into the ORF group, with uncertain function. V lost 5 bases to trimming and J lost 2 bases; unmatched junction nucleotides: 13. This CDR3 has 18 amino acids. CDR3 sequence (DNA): TGCGCCAGCAGTTCCATAGGACAGGGGCACGGTGGCAATCAGCCCCAGCATTTT. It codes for CASSSIGQGHGGNQPQHF.

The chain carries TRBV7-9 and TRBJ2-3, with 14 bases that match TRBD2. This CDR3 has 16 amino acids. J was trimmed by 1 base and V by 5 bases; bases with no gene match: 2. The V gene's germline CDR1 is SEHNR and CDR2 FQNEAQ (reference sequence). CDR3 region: CASSLGLAGGTDTQYF. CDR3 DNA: TGTGCCAGCAGCCTGGGACTAGCGGGGGGCACAGATACGCAGTATTTT.

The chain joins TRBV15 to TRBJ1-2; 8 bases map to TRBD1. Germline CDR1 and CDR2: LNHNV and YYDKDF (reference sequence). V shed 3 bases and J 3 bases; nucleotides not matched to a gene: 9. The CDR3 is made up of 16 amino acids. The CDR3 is CATSRGAGQGYYGYTF. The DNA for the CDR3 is TGTGCCACCAGCAGGGGCGCCGGACAGGGCTACTATGGCTACACCTTC.

The CDR3 DNA sequence: TGTGCCAGCAGCGTAGCGGGGACTAGCGGTTCAGATACGCAGTATTTT. This gives the protein CASSVAGTSGSDTQYF. The rearrangement links TRBV9 to TRBJ2-3; TRBD2 matches at 11 bases. Germline values: CDR1 SGDLS, CDR2 YYNGEE. CDR3 length equals 16 residues. V lost 0 bases and J lost 4; bases outside the gene matches: 4.

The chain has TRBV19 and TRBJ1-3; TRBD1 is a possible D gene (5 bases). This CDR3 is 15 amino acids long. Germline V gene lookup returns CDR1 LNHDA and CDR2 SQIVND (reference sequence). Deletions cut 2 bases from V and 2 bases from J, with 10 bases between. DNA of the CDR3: TGTGCCAGTAGTATAAGGCAGGGCGCTGGAAACACCATATATTTT. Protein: CASSIRQGAGNTIYF.

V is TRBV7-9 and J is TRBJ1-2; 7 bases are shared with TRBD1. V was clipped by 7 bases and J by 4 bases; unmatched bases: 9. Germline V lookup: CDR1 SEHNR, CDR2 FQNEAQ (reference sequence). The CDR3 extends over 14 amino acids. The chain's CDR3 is CASTRQTGLYGYTF. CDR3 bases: TGTGCCAGCACCCGACAGACAGGGCTCTATGGCTACACCTTC.

The CDR3 is CASTQGSGVDYGYTF. CDR3 DNA: TGTGCCAGCACCCAGGGGTCAGGGGTAGACTATGGCTACACCTTC. The rearrangement joins TRBV6-5 to TRBJ1-2; possible D gene TRBD1, 6 bases. In germline, CDR1 is MNHEY, CDR2 SVGAGI. The length of the CDR3 is 15 residues. V was trimmed by 7 bases and J by 3 bases, leaving 18 bases between them.

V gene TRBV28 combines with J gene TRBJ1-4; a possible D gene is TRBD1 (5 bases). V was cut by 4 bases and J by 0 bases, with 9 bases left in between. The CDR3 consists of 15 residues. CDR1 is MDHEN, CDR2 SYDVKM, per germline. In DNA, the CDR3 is TGTGCCAGCAGTTATGACAGAACAACTAATGAAAAACTGTTTTTT. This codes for CASSYDRTTNEKLFF.

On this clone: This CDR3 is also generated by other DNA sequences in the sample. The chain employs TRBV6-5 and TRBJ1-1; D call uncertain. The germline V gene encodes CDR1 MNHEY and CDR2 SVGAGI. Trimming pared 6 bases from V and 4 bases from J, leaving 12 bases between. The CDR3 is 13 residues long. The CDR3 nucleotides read TGTGCCAGCAGCACCAGCGTCCTCACTGAAGCTTTCTTT. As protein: CASSTSVLTEAFF.

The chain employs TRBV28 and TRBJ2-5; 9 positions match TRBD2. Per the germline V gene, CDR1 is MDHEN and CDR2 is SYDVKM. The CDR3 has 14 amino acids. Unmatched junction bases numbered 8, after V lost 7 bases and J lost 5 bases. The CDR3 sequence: CASTISGGRETQYF. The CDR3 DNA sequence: TGTGCCAGCACCATCAGCGGGGGGAGGGAGACCCAGTACTTC.

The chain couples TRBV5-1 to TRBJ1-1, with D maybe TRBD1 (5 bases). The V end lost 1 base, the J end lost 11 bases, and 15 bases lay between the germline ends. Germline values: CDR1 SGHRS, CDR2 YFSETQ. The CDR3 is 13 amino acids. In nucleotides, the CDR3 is TGCGCCAGCAGCTTGACGGGCAGTCCAGGGGCTTTCTTT. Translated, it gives CASSLTGSPGAFF.

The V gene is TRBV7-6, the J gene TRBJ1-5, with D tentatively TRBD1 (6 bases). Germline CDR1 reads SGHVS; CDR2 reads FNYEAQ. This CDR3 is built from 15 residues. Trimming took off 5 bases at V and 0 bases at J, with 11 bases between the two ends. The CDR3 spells CASSIGQYSNQPQHF. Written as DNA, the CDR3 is TGTGCCAGCAGCATCGGACAGTATAGCAATCAGCCCCAGCATTTT.

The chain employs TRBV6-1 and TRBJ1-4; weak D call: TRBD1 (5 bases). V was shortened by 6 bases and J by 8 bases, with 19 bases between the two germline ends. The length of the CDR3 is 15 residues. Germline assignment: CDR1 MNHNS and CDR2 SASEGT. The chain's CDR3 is CASSLGTPRREKLFF. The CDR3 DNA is TGTGCCAGCAGCCTTGGGACTCCCCGGCGGGAAAAACTGTTTTTT.

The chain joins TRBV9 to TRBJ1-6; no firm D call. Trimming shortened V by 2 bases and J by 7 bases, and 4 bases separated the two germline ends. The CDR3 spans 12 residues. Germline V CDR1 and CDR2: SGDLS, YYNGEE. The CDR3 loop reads CASSVQNSPLHF. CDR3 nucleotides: TGTGCCAGCAGCGTGCAGAATTCACCCCTCCACTTT.

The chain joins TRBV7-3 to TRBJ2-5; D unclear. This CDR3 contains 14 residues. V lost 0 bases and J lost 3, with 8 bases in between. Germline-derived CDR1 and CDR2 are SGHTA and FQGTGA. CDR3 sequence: CASSLTVQKETQYF. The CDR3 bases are TGTGCCAGCAGCTTAACCGTCCAGAAAGAGACCCAGTACTTC.

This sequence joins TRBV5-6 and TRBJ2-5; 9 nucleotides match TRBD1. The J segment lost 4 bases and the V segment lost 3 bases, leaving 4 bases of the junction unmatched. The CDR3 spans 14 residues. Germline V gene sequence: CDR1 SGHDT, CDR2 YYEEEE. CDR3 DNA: TGTGCCAGCAGCTACGGGACAGGGAGAGAGACCCAGTACTTC. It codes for CASSYGTGRETQYF.

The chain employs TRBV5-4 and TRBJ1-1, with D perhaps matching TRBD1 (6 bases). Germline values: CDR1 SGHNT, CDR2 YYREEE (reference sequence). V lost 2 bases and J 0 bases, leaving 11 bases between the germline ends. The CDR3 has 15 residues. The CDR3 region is CASSFFRGLNTEAFF. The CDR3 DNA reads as TGTGCCAGCAGCTTCTTCAGGGGCCTGAACACTGAAGCTTTCTTT.

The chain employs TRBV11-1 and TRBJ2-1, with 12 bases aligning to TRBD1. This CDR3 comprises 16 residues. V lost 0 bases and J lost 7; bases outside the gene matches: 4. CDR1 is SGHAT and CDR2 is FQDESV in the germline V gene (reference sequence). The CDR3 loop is CASSLAPGQGANEQFF. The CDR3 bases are TGTGCCAGCAGCTTAGCTCCGGGACAGGGGGCAAATGAGCAGTTCTTC.

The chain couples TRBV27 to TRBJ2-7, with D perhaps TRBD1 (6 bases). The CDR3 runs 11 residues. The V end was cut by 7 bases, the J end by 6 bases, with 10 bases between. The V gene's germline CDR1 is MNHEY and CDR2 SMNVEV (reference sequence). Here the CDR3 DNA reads TGTGCCAGCACCATAGGGGGCGAGCAGTACTTC. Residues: CASTIGGEQYF.

The CDR3 DNA sequence: TGTGCCTGGAGTGTAGGAGGGACGAAAAACATTCAGTACTTC. It specifies CAWSVGGTKNIQYF. The chain joins TRBV30 to TRBJ2-4; perhaps TRBD2 as D (6 bases). This CDR3 spans 14 amino acids. Germline V gene sequence: CDR1 GTSNPN, CDR2 SVGIG (reference sequence). V was trimmed by 0 bases and J by 4 bases, leaving 10 bases between them.

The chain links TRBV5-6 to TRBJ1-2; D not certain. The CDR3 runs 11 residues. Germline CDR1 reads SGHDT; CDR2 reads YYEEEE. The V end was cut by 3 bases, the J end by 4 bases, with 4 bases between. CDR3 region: CASSSSYGYTF. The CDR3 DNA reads TGTGCCAGCAGCTCCAGCTATGGCTACACCTTC.

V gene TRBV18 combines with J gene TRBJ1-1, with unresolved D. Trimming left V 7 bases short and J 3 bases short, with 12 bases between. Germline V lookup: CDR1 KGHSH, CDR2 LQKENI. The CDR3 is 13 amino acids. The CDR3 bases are TGTGCCAGCTTAGCCGGGGAGGACACTGAAGCTTTCTTT. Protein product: CASLAGEDTEAFF. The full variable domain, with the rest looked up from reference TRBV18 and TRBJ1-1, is NAGVMQNPRHLVRRRGQEARLRCSPMKGHSHVYWYRQLPEEGLKFMVYLQKENIIDESGMPKERFSAEFPKEGPSILRIQQVVRGDSAAYFCASLAGEDTEAFFGQGTRLTVV.

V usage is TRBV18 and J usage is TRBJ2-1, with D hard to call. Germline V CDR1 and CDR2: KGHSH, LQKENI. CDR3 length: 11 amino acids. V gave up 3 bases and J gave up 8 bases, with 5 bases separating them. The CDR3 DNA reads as TGTGCCAGCTCACCCGTAGATGAGCAGTTCTTC. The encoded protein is CASSPVDEQFF.

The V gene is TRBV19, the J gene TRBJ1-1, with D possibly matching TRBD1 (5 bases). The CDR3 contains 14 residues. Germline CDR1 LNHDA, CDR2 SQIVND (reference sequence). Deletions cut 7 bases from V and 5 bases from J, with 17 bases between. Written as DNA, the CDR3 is TGTGCCAGTACCGAAGGGCAGGGAAGGACTGAAGCTTTCTTT. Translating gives CASTEGQGRTEAFF.

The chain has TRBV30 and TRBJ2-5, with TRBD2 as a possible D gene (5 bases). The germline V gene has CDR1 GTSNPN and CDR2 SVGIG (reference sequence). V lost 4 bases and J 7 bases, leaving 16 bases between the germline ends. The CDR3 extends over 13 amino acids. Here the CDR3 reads CAWTRAPGGTQYF. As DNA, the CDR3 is TGTGCCTGGACCCGGGCCCCCGGAGGGACCCAGTACTTC. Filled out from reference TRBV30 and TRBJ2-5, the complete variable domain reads SQTIHQWPATLVQPVGSPLSLECTVEGTSNPNLYWYRQAAGRGLQLLFYSVGIGQISSEVPQNLSASRPQDRQFILSSKKLLLSDSGFYLCAWTRAPGGTQYFGPGTRLLVL.